What follows are 11 T cell receptor beta chains derived from one specimen sequenced in a study of blood T cell repertoires in COVID-19 (dated by TCRdb to 2019 to 2021). The library was produced with the immunoSEQ multiplex PCR assay. In TCRdb, the immuneACCESS table is reduced to in-frame sequences with V and J assigned. These tables do not hold every clone; where another copy was compared, an unresolved V gene accounts for under half, and the others remain unexplained. Across this sample there are fewer than 250,000 clones, with 88% seen only once. The leading ten clones occupy about 1.8% of the sample. The sample taken for sequencing was peripheral blood. These receptors came from an older man with acute or convalescent COVID-19.

The V and J genes are TRBV18 and TRBJ2-7; 8 nucleotides match TRBD2. The germline V gene has CDR1 KGHSH and CDR2 LQKENI. The CDR3 extends over 14 amino acids. V lost 0 bases, J lost 5 bases, and 3 bases stayed unmatched. This CDR3 is CASSPPAGDHEQYF. CDR3 coding DNA: TGTGCCAGCTCACCACCAGCGGGAGACCACGAGCAGTACTTC.

V is TRBV5-6 and J is TRBJ1-6, with D uncertain. CDR3 size: 15 residues. Germline V gene sequence: CDR1 SGHDT, CDR2 YYEEEE. V was trimmed by 0 bases and J by 7 bases, leaving 11 bases between them. In nucleotides, the CDR3 is TGTGCCAGCAGCTTGGAGTGGCAGGCGAATTCACCCCTCCACTTT. It yields the protein CASSLEWQANSPLHF.

V and J are TRBV6-6 and TRBJ2-1, with 7 nucleotides matching TRBD2. Germline trimming cut 2 bases from V and 9 bases from J; bases unmatched to any gene: 7. Germline V gene sequence: CDR1 MNHNY, CDR2 SVGAGI (reference sequence). This CDR3 region has 14 residues. In nucleotides, the CDR3 is TGTGCCAGCAGTTACGCGGGGGTTGGTGGTGAGCAGTTCTTC. This gives the protein CASSYAGVGGEQFF.

This clone was found a few times. The chain links TRBV3-1 (or the pseudogene TRBV3-2) to TRBJ2-4, with D possibly being TRBD1 (5 bases). This CDR3 has 15 residues. The V and J ends lost 0 bases and 7 bases respectively, with 13 bases between them. CDR1 is LGHDT, CDR2 YNNKEL, per germline (reference sequence). For the CDR3, the DNA is TGTGCCAGCAGCCAAGATTGGGGCGGCAGGAACATTCAGTACTTC. Translation: CASSQDWGGRNIQYF.

The gene calls are TRBV10-3 and TRBJ2-7; D is undetermined. The V end was cut by 3 bases, the J end by 3 bases, with 12 bases between. The CDR3 consists of 14 residues. Germline CDR1 reads ENHRY; CDR2 reads SYGVKD. In DNA, the CDR3 is TGTGCCATCAGTGATGAGTTAAACGGCTACGAGCAGTACTTC. Protein product: CAISDELNGYEQYF.

The chain has TRBV5-1 and TRBJ2-7; perhaps TRBD1 as D (6 bases). The CDR3 is 14 residues long. The germline V gene encodes CDR1 SGHRS and CDR2 YFSETQ. The ends were cut back, 2 bases at V and 4 bases at J, with 13 bases in the middle. This chain's CDR3 is CASSFSGEVYEQYF. The CDR3 DNA follows: TGCGCCAGCAGCTTTTCAGGGGAAGTTTACGAGCAGTACTTC.

The rearrangement joins TRBV9 to TRBJ2-7; D ambiguous. The germline gives CDR1 SGDLS, CDR2 YYNGEE. The CDR3 spans 12 residues. Trimming took off 4 bases at V and 6 bases at J, with 11 bases between the two ends. The CDR3 region is CASSRSHSEQYF. CDR3 bases: TGTGCCAGCAGCCGAAGCCATTCCGAGCAGTACTTC.

The CDR3 reads CSASNRDRGFNEQFF. DNA of the CDR3: TGCAGTGCTAGTAACCGGGACAGGGGGTTTAATGAGCAGTTCTTC. This rearrangement joins TRBV20-1 to TRBJ2-1; TRBD1 matches 11 bases. Germline assignment: CDR1 DFQATT and CDR2 SNEGSKA (reference sequence). J gave up 7 bases and V 3 bases, and 8 bases lay outside the gene matches. The CDR3 length is 15 residues.

The chain joins TRBV11-1 to TRBJ1-1, with D tentatively TRBD1 (5 bases). V lost 7 bases and J 7 bases, leaving 19 bases between the germline ends. CDR1 is SGHAT and CDR2 is FQDESV in the germline V gene (reference sequence). CDR3 length: 14 amino acids. CDR3 region: CASTSTGGRNEAFF. In nucleotides, the CDR3 is TGTGCCAGCACGTCGACCGGGGGGAGAAATGAAGCTTTCTTT.

J is TRBJ2-5 and V is TRBV5-6; 10 nucleotides agree with TRBD2. Unmatched junction bases numbered 13, after V lost 5 bases and J lost 6 bases. This CDR3 region has 16 residues. Per germline, CDR1 SGHDT and CDR2 YYEEEE. Here the CDR3 DNA reads TGTGCCAGCAGATACTGGGAGCGGGAGGGCCGGAAGACCCAGTACTTC. Translated, it gives CASRYWEREGRKTQYF.

The genes are TRBV11-2 and TRBJ2-1; 7 bases align to TRBD2. Germline-derived CDR1 and CDR2 are SGHAT and FQNNGV. V dropped 0 bases and J dropped 10; count of bases not matched to a gene: 6. This CDR3 has 14 residues. The CDR3: CASSLEVGGREQFF. CDR3 sequence (DNA): TGTGCCAGCAGCTTAGAAGTGGGAGGGAGGGAGCAGTTCTTC.